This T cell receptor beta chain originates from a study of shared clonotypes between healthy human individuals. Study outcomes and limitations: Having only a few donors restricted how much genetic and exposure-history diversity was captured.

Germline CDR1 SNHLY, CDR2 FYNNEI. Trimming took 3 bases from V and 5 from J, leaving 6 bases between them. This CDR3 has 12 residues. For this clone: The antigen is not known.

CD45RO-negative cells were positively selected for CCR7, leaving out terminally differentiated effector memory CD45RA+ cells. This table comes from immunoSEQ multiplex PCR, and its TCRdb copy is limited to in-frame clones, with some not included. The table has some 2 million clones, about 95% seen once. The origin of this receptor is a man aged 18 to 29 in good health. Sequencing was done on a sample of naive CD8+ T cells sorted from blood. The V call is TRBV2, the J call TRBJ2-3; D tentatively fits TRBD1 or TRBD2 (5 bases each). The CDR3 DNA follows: TGTGCCAGCAGTGAGGGGGAAGATACGCAGTATTTT. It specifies CASSEGEDTQYF.